This T cell receptor beta chain was documented in a study of technical replicates of blood from several donors. V was cut by 4 bases and J by 10 bases, with 16 bases left in between. This CDR3 has 13 amino acids. Germline assignment: CDR1 SGHTA and CDR2 FQGNSA. Measured with immunoSEQ multiplex PCR; TCRdb has only the in-frame clones, and not every one. The table lists roughly 100,000 clones, roughly 95% of them singletons. This sequence originates from a human donor in good health. The V gene is TRBV7-2, the J gene TRBJ1-1, with D tentatively TRBD1 (6 bases). Sequencing input: T cells isolated from PBMCs. The CDR3 bases are TGTGCCAGCAGCTATGGACAGACCGCGGGAGCTTTCTTT. Its translation is CASSYGQTAGAFF.